This T cell receptor (beta chain) was recovered during a study of neurological immune-mediated disorders (dated by TCRdb to the late 2010s). About the study as a whole: Among the 34 multiple sclerosis patients, relapsing-remitting MS accounted for approximately 31 and secondary progressive MS accounted for 3. Peripheral blood TCR-beta repertoires from HTLV-I-associated myelopathy (HAM/TSP) patients, multiple sclerosis patients and healthy controls were compared by UMI-based sequencing. The cohort included approximately 68 subjects: approximately 15 with HAM/TSP, about 34 with multiple sclerosis, and 20 healthy controls. The approximately 100 TCR-beta libraries included longitudinal samples, technical triplicates and paired sorted CD4+ and CD8+ T-cell subsets alongside PBMC samples. Points the paper makes about the study in general: Phylogenetic analysis grouped repertoires from 18 of 34 MS patients into a cluster of related CDR3 sequences, suggesting a possible repertoire-level signature. TCR clonal expansion was greatest in HAM/TSP patients and smallest in MS patients, who ranked below even healthy controls. Across subjects, expanded clones never shared an identical CDR3 amino acid sequence, which suggests that the TCR-beta repertoires in every group were private. No clinical or MRI features were associated with the MS cluster, and the authors said that larger cohorts are needed.

Cut back by 5 bases and 8 bases, the V and J ends lie 15 bases apart. The CDR3 spans 13 residues, from the cysteine through the phenylalanine. Only the CDR3 region is kept as DNA, spanning 39 bases read in frame from base 1. CDR1 SEHNR and CDR2 FQNEAQ are derived from the germline V gene (reference sequence). This clonotype was seen a few times. Its antigen target is currently unknown. No base-level quality is on record; no much larger clone is a single base apart. For the unsorted PBMC libraries, 2 million PBMCs were stored in RNAlater at -80 degrees C until RNA extraction and were used to generate the libraries. Multiple sclerosis patients were enrolled in a US clinical protocol under which disease progression was evaluated by magnetic resonance imaging. PBMCs were separated from peripheral blood using Ficoll-Hypaque density gradient centrifugation and then cryopreserved in liquid nitrogen. To synthesize cDNA, template-switch 5'RACE was performed with a primer carrying a 10-nucleotide random unique molecular identifier so that each TCR transcript was tagged. Each sequencing run produced over 180 million TCR-beta sequences covering 15-18 subjects. The RNeasy kit was used to extract total RNA. The KAPA Real-time Library Amplification kit was used to amplify TCR-beta VDJ regions with primers for the TCR constant region and the 5'RACE anchor. A first PCR added sample indexes and Illumina adaptors, after which a second PCR increased the library yield. After purification with Ampure beads, the TCR product of roughly 650 bp was size-selected on a 2% E-gel SizeSelection system. Before pooling, libraries had their quality checked on a Bioanalyzer, their concentration measured with Qubit, and their quantity determined with the Kapa Library Quantification kit. An Illumina HiSeq 2500 was used to sequence the libraries paired-end at 2 x 150 bp. To increase sequence diversity, roughly 24-31% phiX was spiked into each library pool. In the authors' own workflow: The UMI-based MiGEC pipeline processed quality-filtered reads and removed over 80% of raw TCR sequences during error correction. VDJ genes were aligned to IMGT germline references, and clonotypes were defined by unique CDR3 amino acid sequence plus V-J genes. Clonal expansion, Shannon diversity and CDR3 relatedness (CalcPairwiseDistances, ClusterSamples) were evaluated with VDJtools, and phylogenetic trees were built with CLCbio workbench. A clone was classed as expanded if it had 8 or more unique UMIs, a cutoff based on coefficient-of-variation modelling across technical triplicates. Using fastp trimming at Q25 and MiXCR clonotype assembly, TCRdb reanalyzed the public sequencing data and kept in-frame beta chains. Each CDR3 protein gets just one entry, which takes the most common genes and DNA from the rows behind it. The authors' filters were not applied to this entry. This sample lists under 80,000 distinct CDR3 sequences; 4% to 5.5% were detected once. Approximately 3.2% of the sample is held by the ten biggest clonotypes.

In this chain, TRBV7-9 is recombined with TRBJ1-2; tentative D gene TRBD1, with 5 bases matching. Sequenced input: PBMCs. The sequence was obtained from a woman aged 45-65 years with multiple sclerosis. The DNA sequence reads TGTGCCAGCAGCCCGAATACAGGATACGGCTACACCTTC. Protein translation: CASSPNTGYGYTF.